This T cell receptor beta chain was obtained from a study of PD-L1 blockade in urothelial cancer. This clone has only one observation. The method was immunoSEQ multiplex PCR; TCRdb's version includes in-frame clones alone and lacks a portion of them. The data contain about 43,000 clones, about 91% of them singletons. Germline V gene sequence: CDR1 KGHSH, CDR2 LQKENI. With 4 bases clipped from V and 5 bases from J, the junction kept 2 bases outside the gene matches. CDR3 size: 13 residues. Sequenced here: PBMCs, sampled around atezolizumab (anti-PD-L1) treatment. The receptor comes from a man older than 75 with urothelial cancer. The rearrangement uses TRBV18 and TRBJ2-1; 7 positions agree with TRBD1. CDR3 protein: CASSRGQDNEQFF. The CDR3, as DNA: TGTGCCAGCTCACGAGGACAGGACAATGAGCAGTTCTTC.